This is a list of T cell receptor beta chains from one sample in a study of T cells after yellow fever vaccination. TCRdb ran MiXCR on the 5' RACE reads and lists one entry per CDR3 protein. This table holds under 700,000 distinct CDR3 sequences, roughly a sixth found once. Sequencing used PBMCs, obtained 5 to 6 days after the first yellow fever vaccination. The receptors were gathered from a man between 18 and 29 years old who received the YFV17D yellow fever vaccine. Both conserved end residues are part of each CDR3. Each record gives: D gene, clone size, V gene, J gene, CDR3 DNA, CDR3 protein. The D gene is left open where the match is weak. Not all rows give a size; the values are once, few, many and, for expanded clones, a class.

d_call: TRBD2; clone_size: -; v_call: TRBV7-3; j_call: TRBJ2-3; cdr3_nt: TGTGCCAGCGCTTTACGGAAGGGAGGGGCAGATACGCAGTATTTT; cdr3_aa: CASALRKGGADTQYF
d_call: -; clone_size: few; v_call: TRBV4-1; j_call: TRBJ1-2; cdr3_nt: TGCGCCAGCAGCCAACTGGGGATGGGGTACACCTTC; cdr3_aa: CASSQLGMGYTF
d_call: TRBD1; clone_size: few; v_call: TRBV6-5; j_call: TRBJ1-1; cdr3_nt: TGTGCCAGCAGTTACTCAGGGAGACAGGGGGCTTTCTTT; cdr3_aa: CASSYSGRQGAFF
d_call: -; clone_size: few; v_call: TRBV12-3/TRBV12-4; j_call: TRBJ2-2; cdr3_nt: TGTGCCAGCAGTTCGGGACCGCCGCGGGAGCTGTTTTTT; cdr3_aa: CASSSGPPRELFF
d_call: -; clone_size: -; v_call: TRBV7-6; j_call: TRBJ2-3; cdr3_nt: TGTGCCAGCAGCAGCCAGCTAGAGTATACGCAGTATTTT; cdr3_aa: CASSSQLEYTQYF
d_call: TRBD1; clone_size: -; v_call: TRBV12-3/TRBV12-4; j_call: TRBJ1-1; cdr3_nt: TGTGCCAGCAGTCCGAGGGACAGGGAGGCTTTCTTT; cdr3_aa: CASSPRDREAFF
d_call: -; clone_size: many; v_call: TRBV7-7; j_call: TRBJ2-3; cdr3_nt: TGTGCTAGCAGCTTAACAGATTCAGATACGCAGTATTTT; cdr3_aa: CASSLTDSDTQYF
d_call: -; clone_size: -; v_call: TRBV7-9; j_call: TRBJ1-1; cdr3_nt: TGTGCCAGCAGCCCTCGAGGTGGGGGTATTCGTGAAGCTTTCTTT; cdr3_aa: CASSPRGGGIREAFF
d_call: -; clone_size: few; v_call: TRBV7-8; j_call: TRBJ1-4; cdr3_nt: TGTGCCAGCAGCGACCGGGACGGTAATGAAAAACTGTTTTTT; cdr3_aa: CASSDRDGNEKLFF
d_call: -; clone_size: few; v_call: TRBV30; j_call: TRBJ2-7; cdr3_nt: TGTGCCTGGAGTCCACCGGGGGCGGTGCAGTACTTC; cdr3_aa: CAWSPPGAVQYF
d_call: -; clone_size: few; v_call: TRBV6-6; j_call: TRBJ2-2; cdr3_nt: TGTGCCAGCCTTAACACCGGGGAGCTGTTTTTT; cdr3_aa: CASLNTGELFF
d_call: -; clone_size: -; v_call: TRBV4-3; j_call: TRBJ2-1; cdr3_nt: TGCGCCAGCAGCCAAGAGATCACCCCGAGGGGGGCCTACAATGAGCAGTTCTTC; cdr3_aa: CASSQEITPRGAYNEQFF
d_call: TRBD1; clone_size: -; v_call: TRBV19; j_call: TRBJ1-1; cdr3_nt: TGTGCCAGTAGTGAAAGACCGGGACAGGGGCGGCTAACCGCGAGAGCTTTCTTT; cdr3_aa: CASSERPGQGRLTARAFF
d_call: -; clone_size: few; v_call: TRBV6-2/TRBV6-3; j_call: TRBJ2-7; cdr3_nt: TGTGCCAGCACCACGCGGTCCTACGAGCAGTACTTC; cdr3_aa: CASTTRSYEQYF
d_call: TRBD1; clone_size: many; v_call: TRBV4-3; j_call: TRBJ2-5; cdr3_nt: TGCGCCAGCAGCCGTAACACAGGGGCCGGAGAGACCCAGTACTTC; cdr3_aa: CASSRNTGAGETQYF
d_call: -; clone_size: few; v_call: TRBV3-1; j_call: TRBJ2-1; cdr3_nt: TGTGCCAGCAGCCGGCGCCCCGAGGGGGGGGGGGCCAAGTTCTTC; cdr3_aa: CASSRRPEGGGAKFF
d_call: TRBD1; clone_size: -; v_call: TRBV5-4; j_call: TRBJ1-6; cdr3_nt: TGTGCCAGCAGCTTGGATCAGGGGGGTAATTCACCCCTCCACTTT; cdr3_aa: CASSLDQGGNSPLHF
d_call: TRBD1; clone_size: -; v_call: TRBV6-1; j_call: TRBJ1-6; cdr3_nt: TGTGCCAGCAAACTCTCGGGACAGGGTAATTCACCCCTCCACTTT; cdr3_aa: CASKLSGQGNSPLHF
d_call: TRBD1; clone_size: -; v_call: TRBV7-2; j_call: TRBJ2-7; cdr3_nt: TGTGCCAGCAGCCGGGACAGGCACGAGCAGTACTTC; cdr3_aa: CASSRDRHEQYF
d_call: -; clone_size: -; v_call: TRBV12-3/TRBV12-4; j_call: TRBJ2-1; cdr3_nt: TGTGCCAGCAGGCAGGGGGGACGAGCCAGCGGGGAGCAGTTCTTC; cdr3_aa: CASRQGGRASGEQFF
d_call: TRBD1; clone_size: few; v_call: TRBV5-6; j_call: TRBJ1-4; cdr3_nt: TGTGCCAGCAGCAAAGACAGGGATCCTAATGAAAAACTGTTTTTT; cdr3_aa: CASSKDRDPNEKLFF
d_call: -; clone_size: -; v_call: TRBV2; j_call: TRBJ1-1; cdr3_nt: TGTGCCAGCAGTGAATGGGGGGGGGCTTTCTTT; cdr3_aa: CASSEWGGAFF
d_call: -; clone_size: -; v_call: TRBV5-1; j_call: TRBJ1-1; cdr3_nt: TGCGCCAGCAGTTTGGGAGGGGGGGCAGGGTATCACACTGAAGCTTTCTTT; cdr3_aa: CASSLGGGAGYHTEAFF
d_call: -; clone_size: -; v_call: TRBV5-1; j_call: TRBJ2-5; cdr3_nt: TGCGCCAGCAGCCCAGGGGATTGGGAGACCCAGTACTTC; cdr3_aa: CASSPGDWETQYF
d_call: -; clone_size: many; v_call: TRBV10-3; j_call: TRBJ2-5; cdr3_nt: TGTGCCATCAGTGAGTCGGGGAGACAAGAGACCCAGTACTTC; cdr3_aa: CAISESGRQETQYF
d_call: -; clone_size: few; v_call: TRBV7-8; j_call: TRBJ1-4; cdr3_nt: TGTGCCAGCAGCTTCCTGATCGGAGAATATAATGAAAAACTGTTTTTT; cdr3_aa: CASSFLIGEYNEKLFF
d_call: TRBD1; clone_size: -; v_call: TRBV7-9; j_call: TRBJ2-3; cdr3_nt: TGTGCCAGCAGCTGGGGACAGGGGTTGGACACAGATACGCAGTATTTT; cdr3_aa: CASSWGQGLDTDTQYF
d_call: -; clone_size: once; v_call: TRBV4-3; j_call: TRBJ1-2; cdr3_nt: TGCGCCAGCAGCCAAGAAAACGGGTTTACAGTCGCTGGCTACACCTTC; cdr3_aa: CASSQENGFTVAGYTF
d_call: TRBD1; clone_size: few; v_call: TRBV20-1; j_call: TRBJ1-2; cdr3_nt: TGCAGTGCTAGACAGGGGGGCTATGGCTACACCTTC; cdr3_aa: CSARQGGYGYTF
d_call: TRBD1; clone_size: few; v_call: TRBV11-3; j_call: TRBJ2-2; cdr3_nt: TGTGCCAGCAGCTTAGCCGGTCAACAGGGGTACGGGGAGCTGTTTTTT; cdr3_aa: CASSLAGQQGYGELFF
d_call: TRBD1; clone_size: -; v_call: TRBV10-3; j_call: TRBJ1-2; cdr3_nt: TGTGCCATCAGGCCACCGGGACAGGGCTCTGGCTACACCTTC; cdr3_aa: CAIRPPGQGSGYTF
d_call: -; clone_size: few; v_call: TRBV18; j_call: TRBJ2-3; cdr3_nt: TGTGCCAGCTCCCAACTACCTTCCAGCACAGATACGCAGTATTTT; cdr3_aa: CASSQLPSSTDTQYF
d_call: -; clone_size: few; v_call: TRBV7-9; j_call: TRBJ2-3; cdr3_nt: TGTGCCAGCAGCTTATCCCACGGAAGCTATAGCACAGATACGCAGTATTTT; cdr3_aa: CASSLSHGSYSTDTQYF